This entry lists 8 T cell receptor beta chains sequenced from one sample in a study of lymphopenia after photon versus proton radiotherapy. Method: immunoSEQ multiplex PCR; TCRdb's copy keeps in-frame clones and lacks some. In the table there are over 50,000 clones, around 86% of which are singletons. Here the sequenced sample was peripheral blood, taken from a patient treated with photon-based radiotherapy. These receptors all come from a man aged 40-49 years with gastric cancer.

The chain links TRBV5-1 to TRBJ2-1; D is perhaps TRBD1 or TRBD2 (6 bases each). V was clipped by 4 bases and J by 10 bases, with 15 bases between them. Germline lookup yields CDR1 SGHRS and CDR2 YFSETQ. The CDR3 is made up of 13 amino acids. CDR3 amino acids: CASSRPGAREQFF. For the CDR3, the DNA is TGCGCCAGCAGCAGACCGGGGGCGCGGGAGCAGTTCTTC.

V is TRBV9 and J is TRBJ2-2, with 8 bases identical to TRBD1. The V gene end was trimmed by 4 bases and the J gene end by 7 bases; junction bases not matched to a gene: 6. CDR3 length: 14 amino acids. CDR1 is SGDLS and CDR2 is YYNGEE in the germline V gene. CDR3: CASSPQGAGGELFF. The CDR3 DNA follows: TGTGCCAGCAGCCCTCAGGGGGCAGGCGGGGAGCTGTTTTTT.

The chain is built from TRBV7-2 and TRBJ2-3, with D possibly TRBD2 on 6 matching bases. CDR1 SGHTA and CDR2 FQGNSA come from the germline V gene. The V end lost 7 bases, the J end lost 6 bases, and 11 bases lay between the germline ends. This CDR3 comprises 12 residues. Here the CDR3 DNA reads TGTGCCAGCACCCCGGCGGGGGATACGCAGTATTTT. This gives the protein CASTPAGDTQYF. Full variable domain (outside the CDR3, taken from reference TRBV7-2 and TRBJ2-3): GAGVSQSPSNKVTEKGKDVELRCDPISGHTALYWYRQSLGQGLEFLIYFQGNSAPDKSGLPSDRFSAERTGGSVSTLTIQRTQQEDSAVYLCASTPAGDTQYFGPGTRLTVL.

This clone was recorded only once. The CDR3 here is CASKRGQGEAEAFF. The DNA for the CDR3 is TGTGCCAGCAAAAGGGGGCAGGGGGAAGCTGAAGCTTTCTTT. The chain is built from TRBV2 and TRBJ1-1; 7 bases align to TRBD1. V dropped 7 bases and J dropped 6; count of bases not matched to a gene: 11. Germline CDR1 reads SNHLY; CDR2 reads FYNNEI. There are 14 residues in the CDR3.

This clone was seen once. The chain employs TRBV6-6 and TRBJ1-2; 7 bases agree with TRBD1. The CDR3 contains 13 residues. Germline CDR1 reads MNHNY; CDR2 reads SVGAGI (reference sequence). V lost 6 bases and J lost 9; bases outside the gene matches: 10. The CDR3 loop is CASRADRVVSYTF. DNA for the CDR3: TGTGCCAGCAGGGCAGACAGGGTGGTGAGCTACACCTTC.

The chain links TRBV11-1 to TRBJ2-7, with TRBD2 as a possible D gene (5 bases). The V gene lost 5 bases and the J gene lost 1 base, with 12 bases spanning the gap. Germline V gene data show CDR1 as SGHAT and CDR2 as FQDESV (reference sequence). The CDR3 loop spans 14 amino acids. CDR3 DNA: TGTGCCAGCAGCCCCCGGAGGCAATCCTACGAGCAGTACTTC. It encodes CASSPRRQSYEQYF.

The rearrangement uses TRBV19 and TRBJ1-4; 7 positions agree with TRBD1. CDR3 size: 15 residues. J gave up 5 bases and V 3 bases, and 6 bases lay outside the gene matches. Germline CDR1 and CDR2: LNHDA and SQIVND (reference sequence). The CDR3 is CASSIGQAGNEKLFF. The DNA for the CDR3 is TGTGCCAGTAGTATCGGACAGGCGGGGAATGAAAAACTGTTTTTT.

This chain uses TRBV5-8 with TRBJ1-2, with a weak D call TRBD1 (6 bases). CDR1 and CDR2 from the germline V gene are SGHTS and YDEGEE. The CDR3 is 15 amino acids. V was trimmed by 4 bases and J by 0 bases, leaving 13 bases between them. The CDR3 loop reads CASSLGTKTNYGYTF. The CDR3 DNA is TGTGCCAGCAGCCTTGGGACAAAAACTAACTATGGCTACACCTTC.